Below are 8 T cell receptor beta chains sequenced from a single sample in a study of T cells after yellow fever vaccination. TCRdb fed the 5' RACE reads into MiXCR, producing one record per CDR3 protein. Of approximately 510,000 distinct CDR3 sequences in the sample, around a fifth were seen once. This specimen consisted of PBMCs, obtained about 21 days after the first yellow fever vaccination. The receptors were gathered from a young man who received the YFV17D yellow fever vaccine.

The genes are TRBV7-2 and TRBJ1-4, with 8 bases matching TRBD1. Germline trimming cut 4 bases from V and 5 bases from J; bases unmatched to any gene: 3. There are 14 residues in the CDR3. Germline loops: CDR1 SGHTA, CDR2 FQGNSA. DNA of the CDR3: TGTGCCAGCAGCTGGGGACAGGTGAATGAAAAACTGTTTTTT. Translation gives CASSWGQVNEKLFF.

J is TRBJ1-6 and V is TRBV27; D remains ambiguous. Germline V lookup: CDR1 MNHEY, CDR2 SMNVEV (reference sequence). V was pared by 5 bases and J by 15 bases, with 20 bases between. The CDR3 loop spans 14 amino acids. As DNA, the CDR3 is TGTGCCAGCAGTACCAAAGGGCCGGTTCGTGGCCTCCACTTT. Protein: CASSTKGPVRGLHF.

This clonotype was seen a few times. The J gene is TRBJ2-5, the V gene TRBV5-1; D tentatively reads TRBD1 or TRBD2 (5 bases each). From germline, CDR1 is SGHRS and CDR2 YFSETQ. Between the trimmed V and J ends, which lost 2 bases and 5 bases, there was a span of 16 bases. The CDR3 length is 15 residues. CDR3 coding DNA: TGCGCCAGCAGCTTTGCCGGGACCCGAGAGGAGACCCAGTACTTC. It translates to CASSFAGTREETQYF.

This clonotype has a handful of counts. The chain is built from TRBV5-1 and TRBJ2-5; TRBD1 matches 12 bases. Trimming at V came to 3 bases and at J to 5 bases, leaving 5 bases not matched to a gene. The germline V gene has CDR1 SGHRS and CDR2 YFSETQ. The CDR3 sequence is 15 residues long. CDR3 sequence: CASSWGTGGVETQYF. Here the CDR3 DNA reads TGCGCCAGCAGCTGGGGGACAGGGGGCGTGGAGACCCAGTACTTC.

This clonotype was recorded a few times. This rearrangement joins TRBV5-1 to TRBJ2-3; D not resolved. Trimming left V 4 bases short and J 4 bases short, with 16 bases between. From germline, CDR1 is SGHRS and CDR2 YFSETQ. CDR3 length equals 15 residues. The CDR3 here is CASSPGVNGADTQYF. Here the CDR3 DNA reads TGCGCCAGCAGCCCTGGGGTCAACGGCGCAGATACGCAGTATTTT.

This clonotype occurred a few times. V usage is TRBV10-3 and J usage is TRBJ1-1, with unresolved D. Germline CDR1 ENHRY, CDR2 SYGVKD. Trimming removed 7 bases at V and 5 bases at J, with 20 bases between. The length of the CDR3 is 15 residues. The CDR3 coding sequence is TGTGCCATCAAGGGAACGTCGGGAAGGGATACTGAAGCTTTCTTT. Amino acid sequence: CAIKGTSGRDTEAFF.

This clonotype came up a few times. The chain is built from TRBV6-5 and TRBJ2-7; D is perhaps TRBD1 (6 bases). Germline loops: CDR1 MNHEY, CDR2 SVGAGI. CDR3 length: 15 residues. Trimming took 8 bases from V and 2 from J, leaving 19 bases between them. This CDR3 is CASRPKPTGTYEQYF. The CDR3 DNA reads TGTGCCAGCCGACCCAAACCCACAGGGACCTACGAGCAGTACTTC.

V is TRBV6-5 and J is TRBJ2-3; 11 nucleotides line up with TRBD2. The CDR3 has 17 amino acids. J was trimmed by 0 bases and V by 4 bases; bases with no gene match: 6. Looked up from germline, CDR1 is MNHEY and CDR2 is SVGAGI. The CDR3 region is CASSSGTSGLSTDTQYF. CDR3 in DNA: TGTGCCAGCAGTTCCGGGACTAGCGGACTTAGCACAGATACGCAGTATTTT.